These T cell receptor beta chains were read from a single sample in a study of early T cells in non-severe SARS-CoV-2 infection. In TCRdb, the 5' RACE reads were re-called with MiXCR into one record per CDR3 protein. The sample shows tens of thousands of distinct CDR3 sequences, more than 13% of them seen only once. Sequenced: whole blood. These receptors all come from an adult who was a healthcare worker with PCR-confirmed SARS-CoV-2 infection or an uninfected control (not recorded which). The CDR3 runs from the conserved cysteine through the conserved F or W. A D gene is named only where the DNA matches it firmly. The size entry is marked missing in some rows and otherwise reads once, few, many or a size class.

CDR3 protein	CDR3 DNA	V gene	J gene	D gene	clone size
CSATTGPTNEKLFF	TGCAGTGCTACGACCGGGCCAACTAATGAAAAACTGTTTTTT	TRBV20-1	TRBJ1-4	.	few
CASSYSLAYNEQFF	TGTGCCAGCAGTTACTCACTCGCCTACAATGAGCAGTTCTTC	TRBV12-3/TRBV12-4	TRBJ2-1	.	few
CVSSPGLGTDTQYF	TGTGTCAGCAGCCCGGGACTAGGCACAGATACGCAGTATTTT	TRBV12-3/TRBV12-4	TRBJ2-3	TRBD2	.
CASSSGVPAYEQYF	TGTGCCAGCTCATCAGGGGTCCCCGCCTACGAGCAGTACTTC	TRBV18	TRBJ2-7	.	few
CASSVASGRGIEQFF	TGTGCCAGCAGTGTTGCTAGCGGGAGAGGTATTGAGCAGTTCTTC	TRBV2	TRBJ2-1	TRBD2	.
CASSQDWGRGPDTQYF	TGTGCCAGCAGCCAAGATTGGGGCAGGGGGCCAGATACGCAGTATTTT	TRBV4-2	TRBJ2-3	TRBD1	few
CASTRGESTEAFF	TGTGCCAGCACCCGGGGGGAAAGCACTGAAGCTTTCTTT	TRBV2	TRBJ1-1	.	few
CASSPLGLADQETQYF	TGTGCCAGCAGTCCATTGGGACTAGCGGACCAAGAGACCCAGTACTTC	TRBV28	TRBJ2-5	TRBD2	.
CASSQTIYYGYTF	TGTGCCAGCAGCCAGACCATCTACTATGGCTACACCTTC	TRBV14	TRBJ1-2	.	few
CSAYPQITTDGYTF	TGCAGTGCTTACCCCCAAATCACGACGGATGGCTACACCTTC	TRBV20-1	TRBJ1-2	.	few
CASSGGTVNIQYF	TGCGCCAGCAGTGGGGGGACAGTAAACATTCAGTACTTC	TRBV5-1	TRBJ2-4	.	.
CASSGATSGRTYEQYF	TGTGCCAGCAGCGGGGCGACTAGCGGGAGGACCTACGAGCAGTACTTC	TRBV5-8	TRBJ2-7	TRBD2	.
CASRGDSSSYEQYF	TGCGCCAGCCGGGGGGACAGCAGCTCCTACGAGCAGTACTTC	TRBV5-1	TRBJ2-7	.	.
CAISERRNTEAFF	TGTGCCATCAGTGAGCGCAGGAACACTGAAGCTTTCTTT	TRBV10-3	TRBJ1-1	.	few
CASSFWASGANVLTF	TGTGCCAGCAGCTTCTGGGCCTCTGGGGCCAACGTCCTGACTTTC	TRBV7-9	TRBJ2-6	.	few
CASSPAGDWVGTQYF	TGTGCCAGCAGCCCAGCGGGAGATTGGGTTGGGACCCAGTACTTC	TRBV7-7	TRBJ2-5	TRBD2	.
CASSDRQGEAKNIQYF	TGTGCCAGCAGTGATCGGCAGGGTGAAGCCAAAAACATTCAGTACTTC	TRBV2	TRBJ2-4	.	many
CASTYEGVETQYF	TGTGCCAGCACCTATGAGGGGGTGGAGACCCAGTACTTC	TRBV12-3/TRBV12-4	TRBJ2-5	.	few
CASSLESAGEANEQFF	TGTGCCAGCAGCTTAGAGTCGGCAGGGGAGGCCAATGAGCAGTTCTTC	TRBV11-2	TRBJ2-1	.	many
CAIRGQEFYEQYF	TGTGCCATTCGCGGACAGGAATTCTACGAGCAGTACTTC	TRBV10-3	TRBJ2-7	TRBD1	.
CAIDQREGANEQFF	TGTGCCATCGACCAGCGGGAGGGGGCCAATGAGCAGTTCTTC	TRBV10-3	TRBJ2-1	TRBD2	few
CASRTGFIGSGNTIYF	TGTGCCAGCCGGACAGGGTTCATCGGCTCTGGAAACACCATATATTTT	TRBV6-1	TRBJ1-3	TRBD1	.
CASSLVRVPGANVLTF	TGTGCCAGCAGCTTAGTGCGGGTACCTGGGGCCAACGTCCTGACTTTC	TRBV7-8	TRBJ2-6	.	few
CSAAELASRSYNEQFF	TGCAGTGCGGCGGAACTAGCCAGTCGCTCCTACAATGAGCAGTTCTTC	TRBV20-1	TRBJ2-1	.	.
CSARLLASYEQYF	TGCAGTGCTAGGCTGCTAGCGAGCTACGAGCAGTACTTC	TRBV20-1	TRBJ2-7	.	.
CASTRGVSGTNVLTF	TGTGCCAGCACCCGGGGGGTCTCTGGGACCAACGTCCTGACTTTC	TRBV7-9	TRBJ2-6	TRBD2	.
CSASRGAPGTASFF	TGCAGTGCTAGTCGTGGAGCGCCGGGGACAGCCTCGTTCTTC	TRBV20-1	TRBJ2-1	TRBD1	.
CASGRAYEQYF	TGTGCCAGCGGGAGAGCTTACGAGCAGTACTTC	TRBV6-2/TRBV6-3	TRBJ2-7	.	.
CASSLSGTRVLFGPDTQYF	TGTGCCAGCAGCTTATCGGGGACTAGAGTTCTATTTGGGCCAGATACGCAGTATTTT	TRBV11-2	TRBJ2-3	TRBD2	few